This T cell receptor (beta chain) was observed in a study of cytomegalovirus exposure and HLA in healthy donors. Whole-study context: The 95 to 150 validation repertoires were produced on the same platform as the 670 or so repertoires of the first cohort. This was reported in a later analysis. Study findings and constraints: CMV antigen specificity was confirmed in vitro for a few CMV-associated chains. Altogether, 160 or so TCR beta chains were recorded as cytomegalovirus-associated. Usually a TCR sequence was rare, but some public TCRs were found in many donors.

Profiled with immunoSEQ multiplex PCR; TCRdb holds only in-frame clones, not every one. The data show approximately 180,000 clones, with more than 75% seen just once and approximately 1.5% held by the top ten. Germline trimming cut 5 bases from V and 7 bases from J; bases unmatched to any gene: 8. Per the germline V gene, CDR1 is SNHLY and CDR2 is FYNNEI. The CDR3 runs 15 residues. Note on this clone: Its cognate antigen is unknown.

V and J are TRBV2 and TRBJ2-2; the match to TRBD1 covers 9 bases. The sample taken for sequencing was PBMCs. The TCR sequence derives from a woman under 30 in good health and CMV-seronegative. Written as DNA, the CDR3 is TGTGCCAGCAGTCTGATGGGACAGGGTATCGGGGAGCTGTTTTTT. Translated, it gives CASSLMGQGIGELFF. The full variable domain, with the rest looked up from reference TRBV2 and TRBJ2-2, is EPEVTQTPSHQVTQMGQEVILRCVPISNHLYFYWYRQILGQKVEFLVSFYNNEISEKSEIFDDQFSVERPDGSNFTLKIRSTKLEDSAMYFCASSLMGQGIGELFFGEGSRLTVL.